This entry is about one T cell receptor beta chain. This sample is part of a study of beta chain features in type 1 diabetes. Expressed TCRB transcripts were sequenced, since all the RNA that had been isolated was reverse transcribed. Some clones are missing from TCRdb's copy, which holds only in-frame ones; the method was immunoSEQ multiplex PCR. The data hold roughly 500,000 clones, with roughly 11% observed a single time. V gave up 6 bases and J gave up 4 bases; unmatched junction bases: 4. Germline CDR1 and CDR2: SNHLY and FYNNEI. CDR3 length: 13 residues. J is TRBJ1-1 and V is TRBV2; 8 nucleotides line up with TRBD1. The clonotype was recovered from a woman aged 18-29 years in good health. Sequences were obtained from naive CD4+ T cells from blood. CDR3 nucleotides: TGTGCCAGCAGGGACAGGGAACGCACTGAAGCTTTCTTT. Protein: CASRDRERTEAFF.